This TCR beta chain was captured in a study of blood T cell repertoires in COVID-19. Germline CDR1 reads SGHNT; CDR2 reads YYREEE (reference sequence). The CDR3 totals 13 residues. J lost 8 bases, V lost 3 bases, and 5 bases had no gene match. Profiling relied on immunoSEQ multiplex PCR, and the TCRdb table lists in-frame clones only, not all of them. Of under 250,000 clones in the sample, about four fifths were seen once. Sequenced material: peripheral blood. This clonotype was sampled from a woman in her forties or fifties with active or convalescent COVID-19. V is TRBV5-4 and J is TRBJ2-1; 7 positions match TRBD1. CDR3 DNA: TGTGCCAGCAGCTCAGGGGGTCGGGATGAGCAGTTCTTC. Translating gives CASSSGGRDEQFF.